The text below deals with one T cell receptor (beta chain). The data derive from a study of blood T cell repertoires in COVID-19. For the study at large: Collection of acute and convalescent COVID-19 samples took place in the United States, Italy and Spain.

Germline CDR1 is MNHEY and CDR2 is SMNVEV (reference sequence). The CDR3 covers 13 residues. V was pared by 5 bases and J by 6 bases, with 5 bases of the junction left unmatched. As handled by the study authors: Estimation of nucleated cell counts relied on the amplification of reference gene primers. Profiled with immunoSEQ multiplex PCR; TCRdb holds only in-frame clones, not every one. V, J and clone size derive from that table, while D and trimming were established from the DNA sequence. The sample carries 390,000 or so clones, around 83% recorded once. The V gene is TRBV27, the J gene TRBJ2-7; 9 bases align to TRBD1. The sample taken for sequencing was PBMCs or T cells enriched from blood (not recorded which). The clonotype originates from a woman in her 50s who had recovered from COVID-19. The chain's CDR3 is CASSTGGASEQYF. The CDR3 DNA reads as TGTGCCAGCAGTACAGGGGGCGCCTCCGAGCAGTACTTC.